This is a list of T cell receptor beta chains from one sample in a study of T cell responses to AZD1222 COVID-19 vaccine. Assay: immunoSEQ multiplex PCR; the TCRdb copy retains only in-frame clones and omits some. The profile shows about 150,000 clones, 80% to 95% of them singletons. Sequences were derived from peripheral blood, sampled 28 days after the second AZD1222 dose. The receptors shown here come from an adult who received the AZD1222 COVID-19 vaccine. CDR3s include the opening cysteine and the closing phenylalanine or tryptophan. A D gene is named only where the DNA matches it firmly. Rows give clone size only sometimes, using once, few, many, or a class for an expanded clone.

>NA|TRBJ1-2|TRBV28|15|NA
TGTGCCAGCAGTTTGGACAGCGATACTAACTATGGCTACACCTTC
CASSLDSDTNYGYTF
>TRBD1|TRBJ2-3|TRBV19|16|once
TGTGCCAGTAACCCAGGACAGGGGATTTCCACAGATACGCAGTATTTT
CASNPGQGISTDTQYF
>NA|TRBJ2-2|TRBV7-9|15|NA
TGTGCCAGCAGCTTAGTCAACAGGAACACCGGGGAGCTGTTTTTT
CASSLVNRNTGELFF
>TRBD2|TRBJ2-5|TRBV11-2|15|NA
TGTGCCAGCAGCCGGAGTTCGGGGGGGCAGGAGACCCAGTACTTC
CASSRSSGGQETQYF
>NA|TRBJ1-5|TRBV6-1|14|NA
TGTGCCAGCAGTGAAGGCAGGGTCAATCAGCCCCAGCATTTT
CASSEGRVNQPQHF
>NA|TRBJ1-5|TRBV7-2|16|NA
TGTGCCAGCAGCTTAGCACATTCAGGGGTGTCTCAGCCCCAGCATTTT
CASSLAHSGVSQPQHF
>NA|TRBJ1-6|TRBV19|13|NA
TGTGCCAGTAGTGCCATGACCGCTGAGGACCTCCACTTT
CASSAMTAEDLHF
>NA|TRBJ1-1|TRBV2|14|NA
TGTGCCAGCCGGTATAGGGAAAGGGACACTGAAGCTTTCTTT
CASRYRERDTEAFF
>NA|TRBJ2-2|TRBV4-2|17|NA
TGTGCCAGCAGCCCCAACGCTAAGCGGCGGAACACCGGGGAGCTGTTTTTT
CASSPNAKRRNTGELFF
>NA|TRBJ1-2|TRBV19|18|NA
TGTGCCAGTACCGGCCACCGGGACTCCGCCGGAGCTAACTATGGCTACACCTTC
CASTGHRDSAGANYGYTF
>NA|TRBJ1-2|TRBV29-1|11|NA
TGCAGCGTTGGAGATTTTGTTGGCTACACCTTC
CSVGDFVGYTF
>TRBD2|TRBJ2-2|TRBV11-2|15|NA
TGTGCCAGCAGCCTAACTAGCGGGAGCACCGGGGAGCTGTTTTTT
CASSLTSGSTGELFF
>NA|TRBJ2-7|TRBV11-2|13|once
TGTGCCAGCAGCTTAGGGATCGACTACGAGCAGTACTTC
CASSLGIDYEQYF
>TRBD1|TRBJ2-7|TRBV12-5|16|NA
TGTGCTAGTGGTTTGGTCGCTGGCAGGGGGTCCTACGAGCAGTACTTC
CASGLVAGRGSYEQYF
>TRBD2|TRBJ2-1|TRBV5-1|16|NA
TGCGCCAGCAGCTTGACCGGCGGGAGGGCCTTGAATGAGCAGTTCTTC
CASSLTGGRALNEQFF
>NA|TRBJ2-7|TRBV13|14|NA
TGTGCCAGCAGCTTCGTTTCAGGCAACTACGAGCAGTACTTC
CASSFVSGNYEQYF
>TRBD1|TRBJ2-3|TRBV5-1|15|NA
TGCGCCAGCAGCTTGGCCACAGGGGCCGGGGATACGCAGTATTTT
CASSLATGAGDTQYF
>TRBD1|TRBJ1-1|TRBV9|14|NA
TGTGCCAGCAGCGCCAGGGGGGGAATTAAGGAAGCTTTCTTT
CASSARGGIKEAFF
>NA|TRBJ2-7|TRBV19|14|NA
TGTGCCAGTAGTATGAGGCGGACATCCTACGAGCAGTACTTC
CASSMRRTSYEQYF
>NA|TRBJ2-7|TRBV30|13|NA
TGTGCCTGGAGTGCCGGGAACGTTTACGAGCAGTACTTC
CAWSAGNVYEQYF
>TRBD1|TRBJ1-2|TRBV14|13|NA
TGTGCCAGCAGCCAACAGGGGGCCTATGGCTACACCTTC
CASSQQGAYGYTF
>TRBD2|TRBJ2-3|TRBV14|16|NA
TGTGCCAGCAGCCAACCCCGACTAGCGGGAGGAGATACGCAGTATTTT
CASSQPRLAGGDTQYF
>NA|TRBJ2-4|TRBV10-3|14|NA
TGTGCCATCAGTGCCGACAAGGGCAAAAACATTCAGTACTTC
CAISADKGKNIQYF
>NA|TRBJ1-5|TRBV3-1/TRBV3-2|15|NA
TGTGCCAGCAGCCAAAGAGGTACCTACAATCAGCCCCAGCATTTT
CASSQRGTYNQPQHF
>NA|TRBJ2-2|TRBV5-5|12|NA
TGTGCCAGCAGCTTTGGAACCGGGGAGCTGTTTTTT
CASSFGTGELFF
>NA|TRBJ1-1|TRBV13|13|NA
TGTGCCAGCAGCTTATACAGTGACACTGAAGCTTTCTTT
CASSLYSDTEAFF
>TRBD1|TRBJ2-1|TRBV7-9|15|NA
TGTGCCAGCAGCTCGGGCCAGGGGGCCTTAGATGAGCAGTTCTTC
CASSSGQGALDEQFF
>TRBD2|TRBJ2-3|TRBV7-9|16|once
TGTGCCAGCAGCTTAGTAGCGGGAGCCCGCACAGATACGCAGTATTTT
CASSLVAGARTDTQYF
>TRBD1|TRBJ2-7|TRBV4-1|16|NA
TGCGCCAGCAGCCCCTTCGAGGGGCCAGGGGGCCACGAGCAGTACTTC
CASSPFEGPGGHEQYF
>NA|TRBJ1-1|TRBV2|13|NA
TGTGCCAGCAGTGAATTTTGGGGAACTGAAGCTTTCTTT
CASSEFWGTEAFF
>TRBD2|TRBJ2-3|TRBV5-1|15|NA
TGCGCCAGCAGCCCTACTAGCGTAAGCACAGATACGCAGTATTTT
CASSPTSVSTDTQYF
>NA|TRBJ2-7|TRBV28|15|NA
TGTGCCAGCAGTTCCCCAGGGACCAAAGACTACGAGCAGTACTTC
CASSSPGTKDYEQYF
>TRBD1|TRBJ2-7|TRBV7-7|15|once
TGTGCCAGCAGCCAGGGGGCTGCAGGTAACTACGAGCAGTACTTC
CASSQGAAGNYEQYF
>NA|TRBJ2-1|TRBV24-1|13|NA
TGTGCCATCGGCATAGGGGGCTACAATGAGCAGTTCTTC
CAIGIGGYNEQFF
>NA|TRBJ1-5|TRBV28|14|NA
TGTGCCAGCAGTCCAGGACAGATAAATCAGCCCCAGCATTTT
CASSPGQINQPQHF
>TRBD1|TRBJ1-1|TRBV14|17|NA
TGTGCCAGCAGCCAAGAAGGGGGACAGGGGATTGACACTGAAGCTTTCTTT
CASSQEGGQGIDTEAFF
>NA|TRBJ2-1|TRBV1|13|NA
TGCACCAGCAGCCCCCGCACACACAATGAGCAGTTCTTC
CTSSPRTHNEQFF
>NA|TRBJ1-1|TRBV30|15|NA
TGTGCCCGGAGGGGTTTTGGGGGGCAGAACACTGAAGCTTTCTTT
CARRGFGGQNTEAFF
>NA|TRBJ2-7|TRBV6-1|15|NA
TGTGCCAGCAGTGAAGCTACGGACACAGGATACGAGCAGTACTTC
CASSEATDTGYEQYF
>TRBD2|TRBJ2-7|TRBV5-1|14|once
TGCGCCAGCAGCTTTGGGGGAGGGCCAAACGAGCAGTACTTC
CASSFGGGPNEQYF
>NA|TRBJ1-4|TRBV7-8|17|NA
TGTGCCAGCAGCTTAGCTTCGTCCGGGGCTTTGGGTGAAAAACTGTTTTTT
CASSLASSGALGEKLFF
>NA|TRBJ1-6|TRBV10-3|13|NA
TGTGCCATCAGTGCCGGATCTAATTCACCCCTCCACTTT
CAISAGSNSPLHF
>NA|TRBJ1-1|TRBV30|13|NA
TGTGCCTGGAGGGTACACAGGGACACTGAAGCTTTCTTT
CAWRVHRDTEAFF
>NA|TRBJ1-1|TRBV4-2|15|NA
TGTGCCAGCAGCGCACAGGATCGACCGAACACTGAAGCTTTCTTT
CASSAQDRPNTEAFF
>NA|TRBJ2-1|TRBV6-5|13|NA
TGTGCCAGCGGGGCAGGCTCCTACAATGAGCAGTTCTTC
CASGAGSYNEQFF
>NA|TRBJ2-7|TRBV15|13|NA
TGTGCCACCAGCAGTGGTCCTTTATACGAGCAGTACTTC
CATSSGPLYEQYF
>NA|TRBJ1-6|TRBV4-1|14|NA
TGCGCCAGCAGCCCACAGGCATATAATTCACCCCTCCACTTT
CASSPQAYNSPLHF
>TRBD1|TRBJ1-2|TRBV27|12|NA
TGTGCCAGCAGTACAGGGGGCAAGGGCTACACCTTC
CASSTGGKGYTF
>NA|TRBJ1-1|TRBV7-9|12|NA
TGTGCCAGCAGCTTCGTTTTGTATGAAGCTTTCTTT
CASSFVLYEAFF
>TRBD1|TRBJ1-5|TRBV15|16|NA
TGTGCCACCAGCAGAGAAAGCCGGGACAGGGATCAGCCCCAGCATTTT
CATSRESRDRDQPQHF
>NA|TRBJ1-6|TRBV27|14|NA
TGTGCCAGCAGGAAAGTCAGGGACAATTCACCCCTCCACTTT
CASRKVRDNSPLHF
>NA|TRBJ1-1|TRBV7-9|17|NA
TGTGCCAGCAGCGGGACAAGAGGGCTCTCCGCGAACACTGAAGCTTTCTTT
CASSGTRGLSANTEAFF
>TRBD2|TRBJ2-7|TRBV7-2|17|NA
TGTGCCAGCAGCTTAGTCCCTAGCGGGAGGCTTTCCTACGAGCAGTACTTC
CASSLVPSGRLSYEQYF